This TCR beta chain was documented in a study of Ad26.COV2.S vaccination and SARS-CoV-2 variants. About this clone itself: The antigen remains undetermined.

Study-level points and caveats: Placebo recipients showed lower spike-specific TCR breadth than vaccinees. Analyses of TCR breadth and depth may have underestimated total T cell responses. Recipients of vaccine and of placebo showed similar breadth of their non-spike TCR repertoires.

Only in-frame clones appear in the TCRdb table, and some are missing; sequencing was by immunoSEQ multiplex PCR. Of some 190,000 clones listed, about 83% are singletons. The CDR3 sequence is 14 residues long. Trimming pared 0 bases from V and 4 bases from J, leaving 9 bases between. The V gene's germline CDR1 is SGHVS and CDR2 FQNEAQ. The sequence was collected from a human donor who had recovered from COVID-19. The sequencing used peripheral blood, collected after recovery from COVID-19. The chain couples TRBV7-8 to TRBJ1-2, with D possibly matching TRBD1 (5 bases). The CDR3 sequence is CASSLADSPYGYTF. In DNA, the CDR3 is TGTGCCAGCAGCTTAGCCGACAGCCCCTATGGCTACACCTTC. Using reference TRBV7-8 and TRBJ1-2 for the parts outside the CDR3, the full variable domain is GAGVSQSPRYKVAKRGQDVALRCDPISGHVSLFWYQQALGQGPEFLTYFQNEAQLDKSGLPSDRFFAERPEGSVSTLKIQRTQQEDSAVYLCASSLADSPYGYTFGSGTRLTVV.